Following are 15 T cell receptor beta chains from one sample sequenced in a study of cytomegalovirus exposure and HLA in healthy donors. The PCR used 60 Vbeta and 13 Jbeta primers. Sequencing used immunoSEQ multiplex PCR; TCRdb keeps in-frame clones, though not all of them. The sample holds about 160,000 clones, 82% seen once. The sequencing input was PBMCs. Receptors originate from a girl aged 10 to 17 in good health and CMV-seropositive.

This clone was seen once. CDR3 loop: CASSIRGGVISNQPQHF. For the CDR3, the DNA is TGTGCCAGTAGTATAAGGGGAGGGGTCATAAGCAATCAGCCCCAGCATTTT. This chain joins TRBV19 and TRBJ1-5; D possibly corresponds to TRBD1 (5 bases). The CDR3 is made up of 17 amino acids. V lost 2 bases and J 1 base, leaving 15 bases between the germline ends. The germline V gene encodes CDR1 LNHDA and CDR2 SQIVND (reference sequence).

This clone appeared a few times. The chain uses TRBV25-1 and TRBJ1-2, with 9 positions matching TRBD1. Germline V gene data show CDR1 as MGHDK and CDR2 as SYGVNS. The CDR3 runs 17 residues. V lost 3 bases, J lost 8 bases, and 16 bases stayed unmatched. CDR3 nucleotides: TGTGCCAGCAGTGATAGGTCTCCCTGGACAGGGGTCGGGGGCTACACCTTC. Its protein is CASSDRSPWTGVGGYTF.

V usage is TRBV21-1 and J usage is TRBJ2-5; the listed D gene, TRBD1, was not tested against the DNA. TRBV21-1 is assigned pseudogene status. The CDR3 spans 17 residues. In nucleotides, the CDR3 is TGTGCCAGCAGCAAAGCCAGGGCAGGCGCCTTCCAAGAGACCCAGTACTTC. Translating it yields CASSKARAGAFQETQYF.

This rearrangement joins TRBV5-8 to TRBJ1-1; D is perhaps TRBD1 (5 bases). The CDR3 consists of 13 residues. From germline, CDR1 is SGHTS and CDR2 YDEGEE. Trimming pared 4 bases from V and 3 bases from J, leaving 10 bases between. The CDR3 region is CASSRKGYTEAFF. The CDR3 nucleotides read TGTGCCAGCAGCCGCAAGGGGTACACTGAAGCTTTCTTT.

The J gene is TRBJ1-1, the V gene TRBV6-6, with D perhaps matching TRBD1 (5 bases). The V gene lost 5 bases and the J gene lost 1 base, with 8 bases spanning the gap. CDR3 size: 13 residues. Germline V gene lookup returns CDR1 MNHNY and CDR2 SVGAGI (reference sequence). The CDR3 protein is CASSRQKNTEAFF. In DNA form, the CDR3 reads TGTGCCAGCAGTAGACAGAAGAACACTGAAGCTTTCTTT.

This chain uses TRBV27 with TRBJ2-5; 11 bases match TRBD1. The J call may not be correct, given that the DNA end is closer to TRBJ2-7. The CDR3 totals 15 residues. Germline V gene lookup returns CDR1 MNHEY and CDR2 SMNVEV (reference sequence). The CDR3 region has the DNA TGTGCCAGCAGCAAGCCGGGACAGGGGGGTTACGAGCAGTACTTC. Protein: CASSKPGQGGYEQYF.

The V gene is TRBV5-1, the J gene TRBJ2-7, with TRBD2 matching 13 bases. This CDR3 has 21 residues. The germline V gene encodes CDR1 SGHRS and CDR2 YFSETQ. V trimming: 4 bases; J trimming: 2 bases; junction bases outside the gene matches: 21. Written as DNA, the CDR3 is TGCGCCAGCAGCCCCAGGGGGGCCCCCGGGACTAGCGGGGCCCAGACCTACGAGCAGTACTTC. This translates into CASSPRGAPGTSGAQTYEQYF.

The CDR3 sequence: CATSREVGGNNEKLFF. CDR3 in DNA: TGTGCCACCAGCAGAGAAGTCGGGGGGAATAATGAAAAACTGTTTTTT. This chain uses TRBV15 with TRBJ1-4, with D maybe TRBD1 (5 bases). The CDR3 length is 16 residues. Germline V gene data show CDR1 as LNHNV and CDR2 as YYDKDF (reference sequence). Trimming took 0 bases from V and 4 from J, leaving 12 bases between them.

This chain connects TRBV19 to TRBJ2-1; the D gene is possibly TRBD2 (5 bases). Germline V gene sequence: CDR1 LNHDA, CDR2 SQIVND (reference sequence). The CDR3 has 14 residues. V was cut by 3 bases and J by 7 bases, with 13 bases left in between. Here the CDR3 DNA reads TGTGCCAGTAGTATCGAACGCACGGGGAATGAGCAGTTCTTC. It is translated as CASSIERTGNEQFF.

This chain joins TRBV5-4 and TRBJ2-7, with 9 positions matching TRBD1. The CDR3 has 15 amino acids. J lost 5 bases, V lost 6 bases, and 12 bases had no gene match. Germline CDR1 is SGHNT and CDR2 is YYREEE (reference sequence). The CDR3 sequence is CASTYSGTGNHEQYF. DNA for the CDR3: TGTGCCAGCACCTACTCCGGGACAGGGAACCACGAGCAGTACTTC.

The chain recombines TRBV5-6 with TRBJ2-3; TRBD2 agrees at 8 bases. This CDR3 comprises 16 residues. The germline V gene encodes CDR1 SGHDT and CDR2 YYEEEE. Losses at the gene ends were 4 bases for V and 4 bases for J; bases not matched to a gene: 11. In DNA form, the CDR3 reads TGTGCCAGCAGCCTATTAGCGGGGAGGTCGGCAGATACGCAGTATTTT. Protein: CASSLLAGRSADTQYF.

The genes are TRBV12-5 and TRBJ1-2; 9 bases are shared with TRBD1. This CDR3 has 13 residues. The trim removed 4 bases at V and 8 bases at J, leaving 5 bases unmatched. In germline, CDR1 is LGHNT, CDR2 FRNRAP. This CDR3 reads CASGWTGDGGYTF. The CDR3 DNA reads as TGTGCTAGTGGTTGGACAGGGGATGGCGGCTACACCTTC.

This clone has only one observation. The genes are TRBV2 and TRBJ2-1, with D hard to call. The CDR3 runs to 13 residues. V lost 7 bases to trimming and J lost 0 bases, with 7 bases between them. Germline V gene data show CDR1 as SNHLY and CDR2 as FYNNEI. CDR3 nucleotides: TGTGCCAGCAATCCTAGCTCCTACAATGAGCAGTTCTTC. Translating it yields CASNPSSYNEQFF.

This clone has just one count. The chain combines TRBV6-5 with TRBJ2-3, with 9 bases lining up with TRBD2. Unmatched junction bases numbered 6, after V lost 5 bases and J lost 6 bases. The CDR3 contains 14 residues. Germline values: CDR1 MNHEY, CDR2 SVGAGI. This CDR3 reads CASSRGTSWDTQYF. Here the CDR3 DNA reads TGTGCCAGCAGTAGGGGGACTAGCTGGGATACGCAGTATTTT.

The rearrangement links TRBV6-5 to TRBJ2-3, with a weak D call TRBD2 (5 bases). Germline loops: CDR1 MNHEY, CDR2 SVGAGI. Trimming removed 4 bases from V and 2 bases from J, with 10 bases in between. The CDR3 consists of 14 residues. This CDR3 is CASSSPRVTDTQYF. The CDR3 nucleotides are TGTGCCAGCAGTTCCCCGAGGGTCACAGATACGCAGTATTTT.